This TCR beta chain was recorded in a study of blood T cells in healthy people across ages. Notes on the study in general: TCR beta diversity, measured per million T cells, fell in a roughly linear way with age.

The J segment lost 10 bases and the V segment lost 0 bases, leaving 19 bases of the junction unmatched. This CDR3 region has 19 residues. Germline CDR1 is MNHEY and CDR2 is SVGEGT. Each donor's blood draw was around 10 milliliters of peripheral blood. Total RNA extraction produced at least 5.5 micrograms (per sample) for the study. A word on this clonotype: Its antigen is currently unknown.

With a J-beta primer mix and a sample-barcoded 5' primer, a second PCR ran roughly 6 to 12 cycles. The authors tagged each cDNA molecule using a template-switch adaptor with 12 random nucleotides. One entry per CDR3 protein results from TCRdb running MiXCR on the 5' RACE reads. Here the sample spans hundreds of thousands of distinct CDR3 sequences, under 45% being singletons. The source is a man aged 55 to 69 in good health. Sequenced: blood. V usage is TRBV6-2 or TRBV6-3 and J usage is TRBJ2-7; 12 nucleotides align to TRBD2. The CDR3 coding sequence is TGTGCCAGCAGTTACTCGACGGCTAGCGGGGGGGTTGAACAAGAGGCCCAGTACTTC. It yields the protein CASSYSTASGGVEQEAQYF.